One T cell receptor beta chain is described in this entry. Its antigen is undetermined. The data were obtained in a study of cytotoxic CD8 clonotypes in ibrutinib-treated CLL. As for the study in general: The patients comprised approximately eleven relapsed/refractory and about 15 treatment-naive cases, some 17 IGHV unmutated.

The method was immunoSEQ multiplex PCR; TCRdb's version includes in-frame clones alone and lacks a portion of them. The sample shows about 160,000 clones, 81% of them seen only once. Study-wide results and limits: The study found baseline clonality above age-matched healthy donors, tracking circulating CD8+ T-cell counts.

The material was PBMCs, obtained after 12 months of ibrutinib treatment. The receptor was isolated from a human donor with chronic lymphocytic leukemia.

CDR3 residues: CASSLGTAGEKLFF. CDR3 DNA: TGTGCCAGCAGCCTAGGGACGGCGGGCGAAAAACTGTTTTTT. This chain joins TRBV9 and TRBJ1-4, with D perhaps TRBD1 (5 bases). The CDR3 loop spans 14 amino acids. Trimming pared 4 bases from V and 8 bases from J, leaving 15 bases between. Per the germline V gene, CDR1 is SGDLS and CDR2 is YYNGEE. Full variable domain (remainder filled in from reference TRBV9 and TRBJ1-4): DSGVTQTPKHLITATGQRVTLRCSPRSGDLSVYWYQQSLDQGLQFLIQYYNGEERAKGNILERFSAQQFPDLHSELNLSSLELGDSALYFCASSLGTAGEKLFFGSGTQLSVL.